The clone carrying this T cell receptor beta chain was found many times. The data are from a study of T cells in Graves' hyperthyroidism and ophthalmopathy. RNA transcripts yielded amplified TCR beta CDR3 regions. During a first-round RT-PCR of the TCR CDR3, the HTBI primer set was used. TCRdb reprocessed the multiplex PCR reads with MiXCR, giving one entry per CDR3 protein. The sample yields around 520,000 distinct CDR3 sequences, around 22% seen once. The V gene end was trimmed by 2 bases and the J gene end by 6 bases; junction bases not matched to a gene: 4. The CDR3 sequence is 14 residues long. Germline values: CDR1 SEHNR, CDR2 FQNEAQ (reference sequence).

The receptor was isolated from a woman in her thirties with Graves' ophthalmopathy. The specimen sequenced was blood. This chain links TRBV7-9 with TRBJ1-2; 9 bases fit TRBD1. Here the CDR3 reads CASSLRTGVNGYTF. The CDR3 nucleotides are TGTGCCAGCAGCTTACGGACAGGGGTAAATGGCTACACCTTC.